This TCR beta chain was captured by sequencing in a study of CD8 T cells in ankylosing spondylitis. Study-level findings and limits: Clones tied to disease were said to be significantly enriched in matched ankylosing spondylitis synovial fluid.

In this sample, this clonotype turned up many times. Its target is unknown. Looked up from germline, CDR1 is KGHDR and CDR2 is SFDVKD. Between the trimmed V and J ends, which lost 0 bases and 8 bases, there was a span of 16 bases. The CDR3 consists of 16 residues. Researchers built TCR beta libraries using quantitative 5'-RACE with molecular barcodes. Using its own MiXCR run on the 5' RACE reads, TCRdb lists one record per CDR3 protein. The sample has just under 95,000 distinct CDR3 sequences, about 9.1% seen once. The receptor was isolated from a male donor with ankylosing spondylitis or in good health (not recorded which). Sequencing used blood, either unsorted or a sorted T cell fraction (not recorded which). The chain combines TRBV24-1 with TRBJ2-1; D may match TRBD1 or TRBD2 (5 bases each). The CDR3 bases are TGTGCCACCAGTGATTTGGGGGGTTCTGCACGGGATGAGCAGTTCTTC. Translated, it gives CATSDLGGSARDEQFF.